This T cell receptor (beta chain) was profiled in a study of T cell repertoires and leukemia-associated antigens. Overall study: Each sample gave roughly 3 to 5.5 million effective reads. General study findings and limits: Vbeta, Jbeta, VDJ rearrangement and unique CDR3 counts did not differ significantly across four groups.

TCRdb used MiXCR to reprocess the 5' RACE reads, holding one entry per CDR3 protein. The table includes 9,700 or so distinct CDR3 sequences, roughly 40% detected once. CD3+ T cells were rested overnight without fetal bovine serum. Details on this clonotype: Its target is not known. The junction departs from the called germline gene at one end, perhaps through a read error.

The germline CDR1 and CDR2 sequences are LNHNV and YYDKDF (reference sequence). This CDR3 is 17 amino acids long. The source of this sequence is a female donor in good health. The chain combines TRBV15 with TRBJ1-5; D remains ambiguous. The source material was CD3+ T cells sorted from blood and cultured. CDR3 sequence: CAASRDWEQTISITQHF. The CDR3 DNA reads TGTGCCGCCAGCAGAGATTGGGAACAGACTATCTCCATCACCCAGCATTTT.